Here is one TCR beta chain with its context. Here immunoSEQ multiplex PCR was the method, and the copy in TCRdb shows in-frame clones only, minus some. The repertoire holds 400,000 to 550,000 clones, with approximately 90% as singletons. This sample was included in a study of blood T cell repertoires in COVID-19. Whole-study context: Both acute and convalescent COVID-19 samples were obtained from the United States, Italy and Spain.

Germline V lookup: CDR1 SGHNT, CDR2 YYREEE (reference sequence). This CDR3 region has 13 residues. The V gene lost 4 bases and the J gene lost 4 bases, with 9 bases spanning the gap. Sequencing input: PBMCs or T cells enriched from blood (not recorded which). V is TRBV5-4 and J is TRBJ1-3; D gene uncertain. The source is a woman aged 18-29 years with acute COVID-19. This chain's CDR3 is CASSKGAGNTIYF. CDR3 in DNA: TGTGCCAGCAGCAAGGGAGCCGGAAACACCATATATTTT.